This T cell receptor beta chain emerged from a study of human T cells and chemical hapten exposure. Study context: Each patch test put 0.01% DPC on the upper back, and results were read at 6 days. Affected patients, primarily female, had alopecia areata, totalis or universalis. Study-wide points: With DPC sensitization, TCRs exceeding 1 in 1000 frequency showed no change.

Library preparation tagged each individual cDNA molecule with a unique molecular identifier. TCRdb re-called the RACE reads through MiXCR, storing one row per CDR3 protein. The data show some 110,000 distinct CDR3 sequences, less than 35% seen once. The CDR3 covers 16 residues. CDR1 and CDR2 (germline): MGHRA, YSYEKL. The V end lost 4 bases, the J end lost 1 base, and 16 bases lay between the germline ends. Time point: patch test 3, about 24 weeks after DPC sensitization. Treatment reported: therapeutic diphenylcyclopropenone sensitization with weekly scalp DPC. Turning to this clonotype: Antigen specificity is unknown.

The sample was whole blood, taken in connection with sensitization to the hapten diphenylcyclopropenone (DPC). This TCR was sampled from a man aged 35-49 years with alopecia areata. Some clones in this sample may be carry-over from other donors' samples. The V gene is TRBV4-1, the J gene TRBJ2-5; D is unresolved. The CDR3 DNA reads TGCGCCAGCAGCCGCCTGATGCTGGAGTTCCAAGAGACCCAGTACTTC. Translating gives CASSRLMLEFQETQYF.